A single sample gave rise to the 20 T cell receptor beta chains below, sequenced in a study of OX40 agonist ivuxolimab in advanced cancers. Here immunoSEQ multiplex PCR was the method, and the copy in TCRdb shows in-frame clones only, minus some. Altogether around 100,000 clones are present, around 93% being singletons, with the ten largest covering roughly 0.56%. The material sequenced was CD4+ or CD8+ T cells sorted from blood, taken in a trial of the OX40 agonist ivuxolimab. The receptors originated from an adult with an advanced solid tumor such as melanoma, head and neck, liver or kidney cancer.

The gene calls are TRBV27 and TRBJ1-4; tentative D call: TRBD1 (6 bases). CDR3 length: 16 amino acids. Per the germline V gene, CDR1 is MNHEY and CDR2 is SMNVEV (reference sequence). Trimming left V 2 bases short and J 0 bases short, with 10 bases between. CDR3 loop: CASSLRGVTTNEKLFF. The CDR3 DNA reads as TGTGCCAGCAGTTTAAGGGGGGTGACAACTAATGAAAAACTGTTTTTT.

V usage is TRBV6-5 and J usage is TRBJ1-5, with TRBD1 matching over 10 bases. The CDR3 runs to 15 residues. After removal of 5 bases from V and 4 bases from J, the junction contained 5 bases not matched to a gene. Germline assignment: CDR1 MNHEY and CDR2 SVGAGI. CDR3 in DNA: TGTGCCAGCAGTCCCGACAGGGGGCAAAATCAGCCCCAGCATTTT. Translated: CASSPDRGQNQPQHF.

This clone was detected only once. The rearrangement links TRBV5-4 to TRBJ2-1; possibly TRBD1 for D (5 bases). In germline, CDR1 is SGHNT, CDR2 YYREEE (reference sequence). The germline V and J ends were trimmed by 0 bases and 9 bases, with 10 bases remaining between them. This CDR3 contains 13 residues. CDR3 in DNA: TGTGCCAGCAGCTTGGCAGGGTGGAGTGAGCAGTTCTTC. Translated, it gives CASSLAGWSEQFF.

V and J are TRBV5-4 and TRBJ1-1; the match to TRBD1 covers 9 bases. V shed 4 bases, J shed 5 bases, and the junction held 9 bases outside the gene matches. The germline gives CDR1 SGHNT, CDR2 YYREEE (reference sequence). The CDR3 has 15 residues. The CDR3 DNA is TGTGCCAGCAGCGGCCGGGACAGGGTAGTGACTGAAGCTTTCTTT. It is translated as CASSGRDRVVTEAFF.

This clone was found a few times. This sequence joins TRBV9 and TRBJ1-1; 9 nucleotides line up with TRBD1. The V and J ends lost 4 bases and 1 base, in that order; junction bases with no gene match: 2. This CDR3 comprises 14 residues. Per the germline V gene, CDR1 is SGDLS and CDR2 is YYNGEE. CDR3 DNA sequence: TGTGCCAGCAGCAAGGGACAGGGGAACACTGAAGCTTTCTTT. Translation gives CASSKGQGNTEAFF.

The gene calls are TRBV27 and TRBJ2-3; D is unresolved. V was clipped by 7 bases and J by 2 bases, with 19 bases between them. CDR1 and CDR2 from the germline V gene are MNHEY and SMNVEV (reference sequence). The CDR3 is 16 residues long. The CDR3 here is CASIGTRQLFTDTQYF. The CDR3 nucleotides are TGTGCCAGCATCGGAACGCGGCAACTATTCACAGATACGCAGTATTTT.

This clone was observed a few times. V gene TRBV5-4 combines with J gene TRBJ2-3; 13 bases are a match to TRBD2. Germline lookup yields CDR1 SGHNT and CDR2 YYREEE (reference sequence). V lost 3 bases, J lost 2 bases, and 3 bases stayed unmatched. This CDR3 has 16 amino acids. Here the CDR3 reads CASSWGTSGVTDTQYF. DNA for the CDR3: TGTGCCAGCAGCTGGGGGACTAGCGGGGTCACAGATACGCAGTATTTT.

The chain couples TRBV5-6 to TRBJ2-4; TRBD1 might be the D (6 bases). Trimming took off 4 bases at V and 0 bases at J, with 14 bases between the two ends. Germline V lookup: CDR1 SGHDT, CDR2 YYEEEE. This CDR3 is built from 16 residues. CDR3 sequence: CASSLQGGAAKNIQYF. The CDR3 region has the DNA TGTGCCAGCAGCCTACAGGGTGGTGCAGCCAAAAACATTCAGTACTTC.

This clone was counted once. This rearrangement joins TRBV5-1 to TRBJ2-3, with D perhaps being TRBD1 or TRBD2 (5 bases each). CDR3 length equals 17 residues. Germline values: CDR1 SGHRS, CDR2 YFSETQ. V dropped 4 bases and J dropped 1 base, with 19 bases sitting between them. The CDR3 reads CASSPAGTAGRTDTQYF. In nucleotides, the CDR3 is TGCGCCAGCAGCCCGGCGGGCACGGCAGGGCGCACAGATACGCAGTATTTT.

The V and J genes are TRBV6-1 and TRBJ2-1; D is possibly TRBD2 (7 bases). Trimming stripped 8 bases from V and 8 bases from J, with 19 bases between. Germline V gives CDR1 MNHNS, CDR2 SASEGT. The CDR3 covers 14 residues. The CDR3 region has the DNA TGTGCCAGCTCCAAGGGGGGGAGTGCCCATGAGCAGTTCTTC. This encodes CASSKGGSAHEQFF.

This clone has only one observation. The CDR3 sequence: CASSLGTATTNVLTF. CDR3 nucleotide sequence: TGTGCCAGCAGTTTAGGGACTGCCACTACCAACGTCCTGACTTTC. The J gene is TRBJ2-6, the V gene TRBV28, with TRBD2 as a possible D gene (6 bases). CDR1 is MDHEN and CDR2 is SYDVKM in the germline V gene. This CDR3 is 15 amino acids long. V was clipped by 2 bases and J by 8 bases, with 13 bases between them.

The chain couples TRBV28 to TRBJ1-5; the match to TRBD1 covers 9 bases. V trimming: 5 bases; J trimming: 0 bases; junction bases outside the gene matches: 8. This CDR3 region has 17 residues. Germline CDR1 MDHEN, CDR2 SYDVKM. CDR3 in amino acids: CASSPPDRGYSNQPQHF. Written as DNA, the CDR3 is TGTGCCAGCAGTCCCCCTGACAGGGGGTATAGCAATCAGCCCCAGCATTTT.

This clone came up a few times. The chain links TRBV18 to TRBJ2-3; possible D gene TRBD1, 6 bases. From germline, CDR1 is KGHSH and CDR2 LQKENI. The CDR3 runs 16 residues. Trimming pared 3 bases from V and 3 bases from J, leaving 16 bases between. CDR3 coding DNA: TGTGCCAGCTCACCTTCACTGGGACAAGCAACAGATACGCAGTATTTT. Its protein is CASSPSLGQATDTQYF.

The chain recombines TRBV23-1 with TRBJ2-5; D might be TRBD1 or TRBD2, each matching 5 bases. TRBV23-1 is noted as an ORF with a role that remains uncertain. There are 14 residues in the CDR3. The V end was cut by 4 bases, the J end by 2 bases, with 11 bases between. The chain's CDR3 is CASSPRDPQETQYF. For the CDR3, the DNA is TGCGCCAGCAGTCCCCGGGACCCACAAGAGACCCAGTACTTC.

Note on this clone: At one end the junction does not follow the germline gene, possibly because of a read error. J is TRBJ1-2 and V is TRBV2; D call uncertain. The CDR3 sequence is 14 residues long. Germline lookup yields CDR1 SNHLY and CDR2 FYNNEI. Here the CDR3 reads CASREGKGARGYTF. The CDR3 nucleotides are TGTGCCAGCAGGGAAGGCAAGGGTGCCCGGGGCTACACCTTC.

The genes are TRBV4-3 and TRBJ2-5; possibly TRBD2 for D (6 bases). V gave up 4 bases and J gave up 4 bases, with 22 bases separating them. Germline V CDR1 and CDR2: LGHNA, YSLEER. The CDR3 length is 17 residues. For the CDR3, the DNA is TGCGCCAGCAGCCGTCGCCCAGCGGGCCTCGGGAGAGAGACCCAGTACTTC. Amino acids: CASSRRPAGLGRETQYF.

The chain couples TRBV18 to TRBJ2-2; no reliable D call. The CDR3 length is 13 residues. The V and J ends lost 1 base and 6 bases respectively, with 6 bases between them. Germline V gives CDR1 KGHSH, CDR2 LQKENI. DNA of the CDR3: TGTGCCAGCTCACCACAGTACTCCGGGGAGCTGTTTTTT. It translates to CASSPQYSGELFF.

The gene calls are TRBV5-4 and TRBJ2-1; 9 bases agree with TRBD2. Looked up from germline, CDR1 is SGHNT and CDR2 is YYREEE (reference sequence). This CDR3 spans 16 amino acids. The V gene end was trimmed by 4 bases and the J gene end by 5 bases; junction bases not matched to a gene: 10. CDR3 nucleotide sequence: TGTGCCAGCAGCCCCGGCGGGAGCGGGAGGAACAATGAGCAGTTCTTC. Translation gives CASSPGGSGRNNEQFF.

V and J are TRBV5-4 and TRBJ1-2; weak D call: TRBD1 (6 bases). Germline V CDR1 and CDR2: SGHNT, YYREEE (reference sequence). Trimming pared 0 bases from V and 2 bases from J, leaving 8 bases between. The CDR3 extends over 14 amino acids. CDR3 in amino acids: CASSLEQGNYGYTF. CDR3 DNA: TGTGCCAGCAGCTTGGAGCAGGGGAACTATGGCTACACCTTC. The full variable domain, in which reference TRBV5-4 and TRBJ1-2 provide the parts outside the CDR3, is ETGVTQSPTHLIKTRGQQVTLRCSSQSGHNTVSWYQQALGQGPQFIFQYYREEENGRGNFPPRFSGLQFPNYSSELNVNALELDDSALYLCASSLEQGNYGYTFGSGTRLTVV.

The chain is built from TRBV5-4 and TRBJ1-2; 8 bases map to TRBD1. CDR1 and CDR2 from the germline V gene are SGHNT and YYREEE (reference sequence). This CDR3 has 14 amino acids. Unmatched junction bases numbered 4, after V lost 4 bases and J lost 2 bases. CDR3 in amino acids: CASSRQGRNYGYTF. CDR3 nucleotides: TGTGCCAGCAGCCGACAGGGGAGGAACTATGGCTACACCTTC.